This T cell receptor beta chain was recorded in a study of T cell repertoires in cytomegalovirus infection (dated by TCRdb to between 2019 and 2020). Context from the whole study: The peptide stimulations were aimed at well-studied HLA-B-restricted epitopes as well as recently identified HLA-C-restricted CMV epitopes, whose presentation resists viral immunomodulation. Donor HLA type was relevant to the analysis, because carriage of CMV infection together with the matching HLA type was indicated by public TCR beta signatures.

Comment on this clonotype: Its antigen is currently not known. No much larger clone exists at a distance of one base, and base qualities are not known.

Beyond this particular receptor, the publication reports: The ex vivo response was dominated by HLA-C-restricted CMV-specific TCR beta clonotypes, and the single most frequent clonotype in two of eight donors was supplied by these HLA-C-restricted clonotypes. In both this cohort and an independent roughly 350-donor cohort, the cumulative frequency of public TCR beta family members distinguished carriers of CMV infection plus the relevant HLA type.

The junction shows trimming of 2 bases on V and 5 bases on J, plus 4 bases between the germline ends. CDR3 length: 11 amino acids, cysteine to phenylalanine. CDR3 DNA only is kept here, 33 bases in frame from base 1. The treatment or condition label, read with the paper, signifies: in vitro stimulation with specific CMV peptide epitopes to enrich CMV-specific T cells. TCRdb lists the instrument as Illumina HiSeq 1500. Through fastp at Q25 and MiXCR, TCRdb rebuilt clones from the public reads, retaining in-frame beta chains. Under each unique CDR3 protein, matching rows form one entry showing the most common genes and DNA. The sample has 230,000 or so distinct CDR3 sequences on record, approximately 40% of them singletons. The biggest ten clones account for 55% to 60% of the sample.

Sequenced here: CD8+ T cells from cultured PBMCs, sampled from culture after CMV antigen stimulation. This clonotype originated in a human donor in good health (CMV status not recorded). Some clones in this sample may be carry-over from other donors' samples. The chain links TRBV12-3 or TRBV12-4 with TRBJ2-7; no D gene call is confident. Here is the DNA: TGTGCCAGCAGTTTAACCGACGAGCAGTACTTC. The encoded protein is CASSLTDEQYF.